This T cell receptor beta chain is from a study of OX40 agonist ivuxolimab in advanced cancers. This CDR3 region has 14 residues. The V and J ends lost 3 bases and 4 bases respectively, with 12 bases between them. Germline V gives CDR1 SGHDT, CDR2 YYEEEE. The table came from immunoSEQ multiplex PCR; TCRdb's copy has only in-frame clones and leaves some out. The sample has tens of thousands of clones, about 93% seen once. The sample here was CD4+ or CD8+ T cells sorted from blood, taken in a trial of the OX40 agonist ivuxolimab. This sequence originates from an adult with an advanced solid tumor such as melanoma, head and neck, liver or kidney cancer. This sequence joins TRBV5-6 and TRBJ2-3; D is unresolved. CDR3 DNA sequence: TGTGCCAGCAGCTCCCACTCCCCCGCAGATACGCAGTATTTT. Encoded protein: CASSSHSPADTQYF.